The TCR beta chain described here comes from a study of T-cell memory formation after mild COVID-19. Overall study results and limits: Clones shrinking from day 15 to 85 showed even CD4/CD8 mixes; later expanders tilted CD4+. There was no confirmation that second-wave clones peaking on day 37 were SARS-CoV-2 specific.

The 5'RACE method, run with constant-segment primers, produced TCR alpha and TCR beta cDNA libraries (carrying sample barcodes and UMIs). TCRdb re-derived calls from the 5' RACE reads in MiXCR, one entry per CDR3 protein. In the table there are roughly 350,000 distinct CDR3 sequences, approximately 21% of which are singletons. Germline CDR1 SGDLS, CDR2 YYNGEE. This CDR3 spans 16 amino acids. Trimming took 4 bases from V and 3 from J, leaving 20 bases between them. On this clonotype: Its antigen is not known.

The source material was PBMCs or a T cell subset sorted from them (not recorded which). This chain joins TRBV9 and TRBJ2-7, with D possibly TRBD1 on 6 matching bases. The TCR sequence derives from an adult woman who had mild COVID-19 (a few samples of this study predate the infection). Cell type and time point are not known. The CDR3: CASSPPDSDLNYEQYF. The CDR3 DNA sequence: TGTGCCAGCAGCCCACCGGACAGCGACCTAAACTACGAGCAGTACTTC.